The subject of this entry is one TCR beta chain. As yet, its antigen is unknown. The libraries were made with immunoSEQ v3. Assay: immunoSEQ multiplex PCR; the TCRdb copy retains only in-frame clones and omits some. The sample contains around 20,000 clones, about 80% of which appear only once. The sample belongs to a study of TIL therapy for anti-PD-1-resistant metastatic lung cancer. Turning to the study itself: Tumors had a median PD-L1 proportion score of 4.5% to 7%. Half of patients were current or former smokers. Median tumor mutation burden was 1.5 mutations per megabase. Whole-study findings and limits: This highly selected cohort may not generalize to typical lung cancer patients.

Noted time point: pre-treatment sample, taken before nivolumab and TIL therapy. V was trimmed by 2 bases and J by 3 bases, leaving 13 bases between them. The CDR3 is made up of 15 amino acids. CDR1 and CDR2 (germline): SGHAT, FQNNGV. The receptor's source is a person aged 25 to 80 with non-small cell lung cancer. The starting material was blood, obtained at baseline. The rearrangement joins TRBV11-2 to TRBJ1-1; D is possibly TRBD1 (5 bases). The CDR3 loop reads CASSLNGREDTEAFF. Written as DNA, the CDR3 is TGTGCCAGCAGCTTAAATGGCAGGGAGGACACTGAAGCTTTCTTT. Looking up the rest from reference TRBV11-2 and TRBJ1-1 gives the full variable domain: EAGVAQSPRYKIIEKRQSVAFWCNPISGHATLYWYQQILGQGPKLLIQFQNNGVVDDSQLPKDRFSAERLKGVDSTLKIQPAKLEDSAVYLCASSLNGREDTEAFFGQGTRLTVV.